The TCR beta chain under discussion was sequenced for a study of T cells in Graves' hyperthyroidism and ophthalmopathy (dated by TCRdb to between 2018 and 2021). Notes on the research overall: Peripheral blood samples were taken at initial diagnosis, before any treatment was given. A discovery cohort of 95 to 100 patients, roughly 40 with Graves' ophthalmopathy and approximately 55 with stable Graves' hyperthyroidism, was used to find distinguishing TCR V-J signatures. Prospective prediction of ophthalmopathy was tested in an independent validation cohort of approximately 19 hyperthyroidism patients and some 17 patients who later progressed to ophthalmopathy. The 100 or so discovery patients were randomly divided into training and test sets at a 7:3 ratio. In roughly six Graves' hyperthyroidism patients, the study also compared T-cell repertoires from thyroid tissue with T-cell repertoires from blood. After blood sampling, hyperthyroidism patients were treated with methimazole at a starting dose of 30 mg daily, and ophthalmopathy patients were treated with high-dose intravenous methylprednisolone. According to the paper, TCR Vbeta CDR3 sequencing was carried out on some 130 peripheral blood samples, which came from 40 to 45 ophthalmopathy, under 85 hyperthyroidism and about 17 progressor patients.

This clonotype has a handful of counts. No cognate antigen has been identified for it. Per-base qualities were not stored, and no clone one base away is much larger. From the cysteine through the phenylalanine, the CDR3 covers 14 amino acids. The sequence is cut down to CDR3 DNA, 42 bases in frame from base 1. Trimming leaves V shorter by 3 bases and J shorter by 6 bases, with the junction holding 5 bases beyond the gene matches. CDR1 and CDR2 are read off the germline V gene as MDHEN and SYDVKM. Amplification of TCR beta CDR3 regions was carried out from RNA transcripts. A first-round RT-PCR of the TCR CDR3 used the HTBI primer set with the Qiagen OneStep RT-PCR kit. A second multiplex PCR round built the libraries, followed by size selection and purification. Libraries were sequenced paired-end with 100 bp reads on an Illumina HiSeq2000. Under the source paper's analysis protocol: Raw data were processed with SOAPnuke, discarding reads with adapters, uncalled bases, mean Phred below 15, or no exact constant-primer or identifier match. High-quality paired reads were merged using COPE v1.2.5, and each unique nucleotide sequence was defined as a clonotype. Clonotypes were aligned to IMGT TRBV, TRBD and TRBJ reference segments using MiTCR v1.1. Analysis was restricted to V-J combinations with a frequency above 0.0001, which covered approximately 99% of repertoires. A TCS score was defined as the ratio between F50 (clonal expansion) and ExV (chaos), using BLOSUM62-based TCRdist between CDR3 peptides within each V-J. Welch's t-statistics and random forest reduced 450 to 600 V-J features to 10 to 15, which were used in a naive Bayes classifier (R e1071). TCRdb cleaned the public reads at Q25 with fastp, built clones with MiXCR and kept in-frame beta chains. Rows with one shared CDR3 protein collapse into an entry with the most common genes and DNA. TCRdb, rather than the study authors, made the V and J calls. The sample contains about 380,000 distinct CDR3 sequences, approximately 18% of them found a single time. The ten most abundant clones make up 35% to 45% of the sample.

Study-wide findings and limitations: Most expanded thyroid clonotypes (frequency above 0.001) were also found in blood, which suggests that blood repertoires may mirror thyroid immune responses. No statistical method was used to set the sample size in advance, and investigators knew the group allocation. In validation, progression to ophthalmopathy was predicted by the model with nearly 71% sensitivity and 72.22% specificity, a median of 6.5 months before onset. A model built on a 13 V-J signature distinguished ophthalmopathy from stable hyperthyroidism, reaching approximately 89% sensitivity and 81% to 83% specificity in cross-validation and 80%/75% in testing.

Ophthalmopathy patients had moderately to severely active disease, Clinical Activity Score of at least 3, NOSPECS grade of at least 4, and duration under 3 months. Patients with uncontrolled infections, other autoimmune diseases, pregnancy or lactation were excluded. Diagnoses were based on clinical symptoms, serum thyroxine and TRAb, thyroid ultrasound and orbital computed tomography. PBMCs were separated from under 11 ml of fresh peripheral blood using Ficoll-Paque density gradient centrifugation. Total RNA was extracted with Trizol reagent, and quality was checked on an Agilent 2100 Bioanalyzer.

The sequence links TRBV28 to TRBJ1-5; TRBD1 agrees with 7 junctional bases. The TCR originated in a man aged 18 to 29 with Graves' ophthalmopathy. Sequencing was done on a sample of blood. The CDR3 is CASSFTGVPQPQHF. Read as DNA, the sequence is TGTGCCAGCAGTTTTACAGGGGTTCCTCAGCCCCAGCATTTT.